The 5 T cell receptor beta chains given below trace back to one sample, sequenced in a study of patients and donors after allogeneic stem cell transplantation. TCRdb used MiXCR to reprocess the RT-PCR reads, holding one entry per CDR3 protein. Counted here are 390,000 or so distinct CDR3 sequences, roughly 17% occurring once; the ten biggest clones make up over 6%. Input material: blood, either unsorted or a sorted T cell fraction (not recorded which). These receptors came from a human donor who was either an allogeneic HSCT recipient or a stem cell or donor lymphocyte infusion donor (not recorded which). It is not recorded whose cells these are; they may come from a transplant donor.

This clonotype was seen more than once but under ten times. V usage is TRBV20-1 and J usage is TRBJ2-1, with 12 bases matching TRBD2. This CDR3 has 17 residues. V dropped 7 bases and J dropped 0; count of bases not matched to a gene: 10. Germline values: CDR1 DFQATT, CDR2 SNEGSKA (reference sequence). The CDR3 protein is CSGKGLAGPSSYNEQFF. The CDR3 nucleotides are TGCAGTGGTAAGGGACTAGCGGGCCCGAGCTCCTACAATGAGCAGTTCTTC.

In this sample, this clonotype turned up many times. The chain uses TRBV7-8 and TRBJ2-2, with 9 bases aligning to TRBD2. This CDR3 spans 15 amino acids. CDR1 and CDR2 (germline): SGHVS, FQNEAQ. Trimming cost V 4 bases and J 1 base; bases outside gene matches: 1. CDR3 bases: TGTGCCAGCAGCTCGACTAGCGGGAACACCGGGGAGCTGTTTTTT. Protein sequence: CASSSTSGNTGELFF.

The J gene is TRBJ2-5, the V gene TRBV6-2 or TRBV6-3; TRBD1 matches 8 bases. Germline CDR1 reads MNHEY; CDR2 reads SVGEGT. This CDR3 has 15 residues. With V trimmed by 7 bases and J by 3 bases, 10 bases remained unmatched. The CDR3 reads CASNPLQGGKETQYF. For the CDR3, the DNA is TGTGCCAGCAATCCACTACAGGGGGGAAAAGAGACCCAGTACTTC.

This chain joins TRBV5-1 and TRBJ1-2; D might be TRBD1 (5 bases). The CDR3 is 15 amino acids. The V end lost 4 bases, the J end lost 3 bases, and 16 bases lay between the germline ends. Per the germline V gene, CDR1 is SGHRS and CDR2 is YFSETQ. CDR3: CASSPGGGLDYGYTF. The CDR3 bases are TGCGCCAGCAGCCCTGGTGGGGGTTTGGACTATGGCTACACCTTC.

This chain joins TRBV25-1 and TRBJ1-2; D not resolved. Germline assignment: CDR1 MGHDK and CDR2 SYGVNS. Trimming stripped 6 bases from V and 4 bases from J, with 9 bases between. This CDR3 region has 12 residues. The CDR3 reads CASSALSYGYTF. The CDR3 nucleotides are TGTGCCAGCAGCGCCCTGAGCTATGGCTACACCTTC.